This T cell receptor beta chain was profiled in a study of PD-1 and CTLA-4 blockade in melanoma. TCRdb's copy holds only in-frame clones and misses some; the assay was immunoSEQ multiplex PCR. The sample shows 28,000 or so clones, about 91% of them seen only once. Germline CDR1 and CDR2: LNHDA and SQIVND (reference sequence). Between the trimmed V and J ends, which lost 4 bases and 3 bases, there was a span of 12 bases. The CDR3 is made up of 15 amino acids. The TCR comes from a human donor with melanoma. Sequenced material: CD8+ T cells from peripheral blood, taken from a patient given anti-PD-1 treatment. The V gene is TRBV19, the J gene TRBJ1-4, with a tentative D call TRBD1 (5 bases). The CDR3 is CASSNHPGPNEKLFF. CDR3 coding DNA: TGTGCCAGTAGTAATCATCCGGGGCCTAATGAAAAACTGTTTTTT.